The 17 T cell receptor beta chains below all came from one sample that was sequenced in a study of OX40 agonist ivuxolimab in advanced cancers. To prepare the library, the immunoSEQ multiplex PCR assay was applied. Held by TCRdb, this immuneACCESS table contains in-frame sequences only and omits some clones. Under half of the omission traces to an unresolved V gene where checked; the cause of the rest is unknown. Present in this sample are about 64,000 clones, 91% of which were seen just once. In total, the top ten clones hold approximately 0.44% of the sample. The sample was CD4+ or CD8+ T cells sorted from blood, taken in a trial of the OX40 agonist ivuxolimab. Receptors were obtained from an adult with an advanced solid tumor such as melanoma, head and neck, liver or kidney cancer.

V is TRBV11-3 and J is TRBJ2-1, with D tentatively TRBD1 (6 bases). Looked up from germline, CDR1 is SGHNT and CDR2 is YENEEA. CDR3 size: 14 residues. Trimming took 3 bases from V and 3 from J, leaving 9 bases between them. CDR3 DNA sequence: TGTGCCAGCAGCTTGGGGGACAACTACAATGAGCAGTTCTTC. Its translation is CASSLGDNYNEQFF.

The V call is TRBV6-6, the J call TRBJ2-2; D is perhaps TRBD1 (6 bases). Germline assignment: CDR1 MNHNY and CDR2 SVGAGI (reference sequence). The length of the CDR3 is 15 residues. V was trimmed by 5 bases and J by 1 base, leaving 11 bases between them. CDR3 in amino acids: CASSASGQNTGELFF. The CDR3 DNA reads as TGTGCCAGCAGTGCGTCGGGACAGAACACCGGGGAGCTGTTTTTT.

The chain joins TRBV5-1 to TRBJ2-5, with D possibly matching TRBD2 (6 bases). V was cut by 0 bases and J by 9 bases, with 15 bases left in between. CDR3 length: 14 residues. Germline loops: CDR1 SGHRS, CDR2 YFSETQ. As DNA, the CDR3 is TGCGCCAGCAGCTTGGAGGTCGAGGGGAGGCCCCAGTACTTC. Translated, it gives CASSLEVEGRPQYF.

This CDR3 reads CASKAVTEGVTGELFF. The CDR3 DNA is TGTGCCAGCAAAGCGGTGACGGAGGGGGTCACCGGGGAGCTGTTTTTT. The chain joins TRBV5-4 to TRBJ2-2; D possibly matches TRBD1 or TRBD2 (6 bases each). Trimming stripped 6 bases from V and 4 bases from J, with 19 bases between. The CDR3 length is 16 residues. From germline, CDR1 is SGHNT and CDR2 YYREEE (reference sequence). The entire variable domain, with the rest obtained from reference TRBV5-4 and TRBJ2-2, is as follows: ETGVTQSPTHLIKTRGQQVTLRCSSQSGHNTVSWYQQALGQGPQFIFQYYREEENGRGNFPPRFSGLQFPNYSSELNVNALELDDSALYLCASKAVTEGVTGELFFGEGSRLTVL.

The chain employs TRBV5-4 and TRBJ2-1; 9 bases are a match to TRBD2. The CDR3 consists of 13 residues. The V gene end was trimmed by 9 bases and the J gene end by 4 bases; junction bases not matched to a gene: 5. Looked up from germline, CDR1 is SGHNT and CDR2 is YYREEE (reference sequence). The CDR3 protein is CAINSGSYNEQFF. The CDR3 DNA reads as TGTGCCATAAATAGCGGGAGTTACAATGAGCAGTTCTTC. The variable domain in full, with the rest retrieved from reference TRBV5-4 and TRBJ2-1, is ETGVTQSPTHLIKTRGQQVTLRCSSQSGHNTVSWYQQALGQGPQFIFQYYREEENGRGNFPPRFSGLQFPNYSSELNVNALELDDSALYLCAINSGSYNEQFFGPGTRLTVL.

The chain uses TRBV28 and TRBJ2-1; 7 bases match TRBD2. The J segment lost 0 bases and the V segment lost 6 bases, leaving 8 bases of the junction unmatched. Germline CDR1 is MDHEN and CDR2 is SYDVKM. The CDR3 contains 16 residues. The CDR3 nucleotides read TGTGCCAGCAGACCTACGGGAGGTAGCTCCTACAATGAGCAGTTCTTC. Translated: CASRPTGGSSYNEQFF.

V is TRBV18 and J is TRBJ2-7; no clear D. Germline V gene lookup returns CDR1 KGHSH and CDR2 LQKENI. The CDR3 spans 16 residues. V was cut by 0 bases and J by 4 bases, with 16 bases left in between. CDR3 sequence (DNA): TGTGCCAGCTCACCACCCGGCGGAGCCGACGTTTACGAGCAGTACTTC. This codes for CASSPPGGADVYEQYF.

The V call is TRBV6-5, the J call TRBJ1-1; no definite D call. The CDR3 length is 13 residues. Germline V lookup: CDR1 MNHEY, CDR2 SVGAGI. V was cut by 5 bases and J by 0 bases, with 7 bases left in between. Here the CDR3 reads CASSRRMNTEAFF. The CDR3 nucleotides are TGTGCCAGCAGTCGCCGCATGAACACTGAAGCTTTCTTT.

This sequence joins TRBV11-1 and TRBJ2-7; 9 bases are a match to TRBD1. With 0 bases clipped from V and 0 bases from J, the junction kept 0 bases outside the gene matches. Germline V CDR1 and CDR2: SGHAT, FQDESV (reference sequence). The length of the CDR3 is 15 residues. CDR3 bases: TGTGCCAGCAGCTTAGCGGGACAGGGCTCCTACGAGCAGTACTTC. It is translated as CASSLAGQGSYEQYF.

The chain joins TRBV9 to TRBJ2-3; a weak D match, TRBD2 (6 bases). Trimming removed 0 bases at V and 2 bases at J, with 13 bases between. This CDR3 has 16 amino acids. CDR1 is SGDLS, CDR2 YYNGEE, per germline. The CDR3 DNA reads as TGTGCCAGCAGCGTAGGAGGACTACCTTTCACAGATACGCAGTATTTT. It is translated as CASSVGGLPFTDTQYF.

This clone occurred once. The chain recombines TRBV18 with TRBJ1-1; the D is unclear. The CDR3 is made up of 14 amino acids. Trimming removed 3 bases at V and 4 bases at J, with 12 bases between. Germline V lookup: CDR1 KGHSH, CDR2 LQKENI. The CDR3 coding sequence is TGTGCCAGCTCACCTAGGACTATTTCCACTGAAGCTTTCTTT. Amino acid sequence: CASSPRTISTEAFF.

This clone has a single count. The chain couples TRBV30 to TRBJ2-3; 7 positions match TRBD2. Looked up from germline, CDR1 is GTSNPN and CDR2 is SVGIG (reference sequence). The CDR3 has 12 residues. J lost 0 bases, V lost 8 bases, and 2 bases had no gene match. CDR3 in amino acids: CARAGSTDTQYF. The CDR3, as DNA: TGTGCCCGAGCGGGAAGCACAGATACGCAGTATTTT.

CDR3 region: CASSGGRKSGELFF. In nucleotides, the CDR3 is TGTGCCAGCTCGGGCGGGAGGAAATCCGGGGAGCTGTTTTTT. This rearrangement joins TRBV2 to TRBJ2-2; 8 positions match TRBD2. Trimming removed 8 bases from V and 6 bases from J; junction bases left unmatched: 8. CDR1 SNHLY and CDR2 FYNNEI come from the germline V gene. The CDR3 runs to 14 residues.

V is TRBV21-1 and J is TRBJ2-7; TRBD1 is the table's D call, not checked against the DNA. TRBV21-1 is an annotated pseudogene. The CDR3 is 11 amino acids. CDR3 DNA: TGTGCCAGCGTCAGGGTCTACGAGCAGTACTTC. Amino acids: CASVRVYEQYF.

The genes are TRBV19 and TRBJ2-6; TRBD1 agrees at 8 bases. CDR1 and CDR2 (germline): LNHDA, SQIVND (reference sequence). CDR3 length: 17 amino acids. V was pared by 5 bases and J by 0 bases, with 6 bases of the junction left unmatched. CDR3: CASSAQGAHSGANVLTF. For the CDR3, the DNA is TGTGCCAGTAGTGCGCAGGGGGCCCACTCTGGGGCCAACGTCCTGACTTTC.

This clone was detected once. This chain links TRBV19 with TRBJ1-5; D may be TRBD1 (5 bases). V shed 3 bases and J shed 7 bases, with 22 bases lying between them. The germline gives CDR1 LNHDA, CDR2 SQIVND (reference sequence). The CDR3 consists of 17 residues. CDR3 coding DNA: TGTGCCAGTAGTATCGGCAGGGCCAATCTTCGGGGACAGCCCCAGCATTTT. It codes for CASSIGRANLRGQPQHF. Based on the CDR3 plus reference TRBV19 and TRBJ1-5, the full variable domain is DGGITQSPKYLFRKEGQNVTLSCEQNLNHDAMYWYRQDPGQGLRLIYYSQIVNDFQKGDIAEGYSVSREKKESFPLTVTSAQKNPTAFYLCASSIGRANLRGQPQHFGDGTRLSIL.

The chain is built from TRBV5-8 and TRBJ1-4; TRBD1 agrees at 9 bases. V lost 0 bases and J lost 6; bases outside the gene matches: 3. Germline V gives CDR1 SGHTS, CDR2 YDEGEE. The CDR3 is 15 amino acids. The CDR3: CASSLDRGLYEKLFF. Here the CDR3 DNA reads TGTGCCAGCAGCTTGGACAGGGGGCTTTATGAAAAACTGTTTTTT. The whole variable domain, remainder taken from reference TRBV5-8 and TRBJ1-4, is EAGVTQSPTHLIKTRGQQATLRCSPISGHTSVYWYQQALGLGLQFLLWYDEGEERNRGNFPPRFSGRQFPNYSSELNVNALELEDSALYLCASSLDRGLYEKLFFGSGTQLSVL.